This T cell receptor beta chain stems from a study of siplizumab effects on memory and regulatory T cells. Study results and limitations: Siplizumab significantly brought down the alloreactive sequences that trace back to unstimulated CD4+ memory cells.

Profiling relied on immunoSEQ multiplex PCR, and the TCRdb table lists in-frame clones only, not all of them. The data contain roughly 100,000 clones, 90% to 95% of them seen just once; the ten biggest clones take up about 1.1%. V lost 5 bases and J lost 4; bases outside the gene matches: 12. Germline V gene sequence: CDR1 SGHNT, CDR2 YENEEA. This CDR3 comprises 17 residues. This clone was seen once. What it binds is unknown. This receptor was identified in a human donor in good health. The source material was CD4+ T cells sorted from blood. This chain joins TRBV11-3 and TRBJ2-3; TRBD2 matches at 10 bases. The CDR3 sequence is CASSLKIAGGLADTQYF. In DNA form, the CDR3 reads TGTGCCAGCAGCCTAAAAATAGCGGGAGGCTTGGCAGATACGCAGTATTTT.